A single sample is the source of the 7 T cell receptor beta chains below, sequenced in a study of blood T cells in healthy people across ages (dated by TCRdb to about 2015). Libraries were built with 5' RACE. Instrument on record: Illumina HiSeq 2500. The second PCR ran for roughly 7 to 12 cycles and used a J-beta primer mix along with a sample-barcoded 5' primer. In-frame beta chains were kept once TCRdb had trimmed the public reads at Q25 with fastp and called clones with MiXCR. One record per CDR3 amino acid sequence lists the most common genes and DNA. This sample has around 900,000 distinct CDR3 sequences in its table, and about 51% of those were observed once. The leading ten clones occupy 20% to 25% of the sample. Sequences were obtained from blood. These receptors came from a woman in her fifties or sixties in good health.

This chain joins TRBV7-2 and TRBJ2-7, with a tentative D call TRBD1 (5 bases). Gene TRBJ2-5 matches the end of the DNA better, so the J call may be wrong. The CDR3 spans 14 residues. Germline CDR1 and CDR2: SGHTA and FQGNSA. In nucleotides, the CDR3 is TGTGCCAGCAGCCCAGGGCAGCCCATCGGGACCCAGTACTTC. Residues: CASSPGQPIGTQYF.

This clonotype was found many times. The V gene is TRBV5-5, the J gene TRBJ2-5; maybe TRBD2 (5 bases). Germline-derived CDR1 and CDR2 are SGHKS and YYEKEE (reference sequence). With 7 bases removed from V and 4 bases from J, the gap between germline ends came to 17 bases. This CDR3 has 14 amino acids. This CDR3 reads CASRGLSRAETQYF. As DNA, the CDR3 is TGTGCCAGCCGCGGACTTTCTCGGGCAGAGACCCAGTACTTC.

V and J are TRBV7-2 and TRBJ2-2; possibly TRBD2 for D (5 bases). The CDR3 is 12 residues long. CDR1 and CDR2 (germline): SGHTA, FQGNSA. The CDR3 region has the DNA TGTAGGAGCGGATCGAACACCGGGGAGCTGTTTTTT. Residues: CRSGSNTGELFF.

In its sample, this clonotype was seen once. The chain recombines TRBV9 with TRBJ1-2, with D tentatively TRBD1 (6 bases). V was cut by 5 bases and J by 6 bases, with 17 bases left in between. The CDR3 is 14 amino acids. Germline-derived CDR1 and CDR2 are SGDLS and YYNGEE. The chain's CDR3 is CASSFTSRGNGYTF. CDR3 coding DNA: TGTGCCAGCAGTTTCACGTCCAGGGGAAATGGCTACACCTTC.

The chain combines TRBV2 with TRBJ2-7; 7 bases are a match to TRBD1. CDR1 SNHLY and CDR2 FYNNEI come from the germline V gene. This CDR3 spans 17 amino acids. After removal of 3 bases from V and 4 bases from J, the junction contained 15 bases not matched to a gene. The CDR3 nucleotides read TGTGCCAGCAGTGATGGGACCGGGGTAGGGGGCCGGTACGAGCAGTACTTC. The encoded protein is CASSDGTGVGGRYEQYF.

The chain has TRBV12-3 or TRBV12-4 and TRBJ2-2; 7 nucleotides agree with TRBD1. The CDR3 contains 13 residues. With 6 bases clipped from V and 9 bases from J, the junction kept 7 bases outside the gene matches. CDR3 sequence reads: CASRNTGVRELFF. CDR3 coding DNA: TGTGCCAGCAGAAACACAGGGGTTAGGGAGCTGTTTTTT.

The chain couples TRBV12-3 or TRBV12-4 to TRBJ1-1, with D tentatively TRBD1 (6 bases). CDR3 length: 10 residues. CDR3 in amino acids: CASGGKGAFF. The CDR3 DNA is TGTGCATCCGGGGGCAAGGGAGCTTTCTTT.